Described below is a single TCR beta chain sequence and its context. These data belong to a study of T cell changes during pregnancy in multiple sclerosis. With 4 bases clipped from V and 4 bases from J, the junction kept 7 bases outside the gene matches. The CDR3 length is 15 residues. The germline V gene has CDR1 SGHRS and CDR2 YFSETQ. Profiling relied on immunoSEQ multiplex PCR, and the TCRdb table lists in-frame clones only, not all of them. The data hold roughly 48,000 clones, with approximately 92% observed a single time. The source is a female donor in good health, enrolled as a control in a pregnancy study. The rearrangement links TRBV5-1 to TRBJ2-7, with 11 bases matching TRBD2. The sequenced sample was CD4+ T cells from peripheral blood mononuclear cells, obtained in the second trimester of pregnancy. For the CDR3, the DNA is TGCGCCAGCAGCCTCGAACCTAGCGGGGGGTACGAGCAGTACTTC. Translation: CASSLEPSGGYEQYF.